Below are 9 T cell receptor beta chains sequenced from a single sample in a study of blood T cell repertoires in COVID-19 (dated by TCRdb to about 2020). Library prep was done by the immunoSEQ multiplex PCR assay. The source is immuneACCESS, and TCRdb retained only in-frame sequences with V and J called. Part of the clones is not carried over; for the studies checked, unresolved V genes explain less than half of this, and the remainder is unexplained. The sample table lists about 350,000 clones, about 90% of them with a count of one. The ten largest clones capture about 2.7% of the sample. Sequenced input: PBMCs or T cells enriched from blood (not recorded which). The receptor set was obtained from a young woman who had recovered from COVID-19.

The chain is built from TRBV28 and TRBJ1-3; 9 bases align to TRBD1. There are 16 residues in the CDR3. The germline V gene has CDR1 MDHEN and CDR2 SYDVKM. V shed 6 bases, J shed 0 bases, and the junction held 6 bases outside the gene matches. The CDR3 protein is CASSPGTGYSGNTIYF. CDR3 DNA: TGTGCCAGCAGCCCCGGGACAGGGTACTCTGGAAACACCATATATTTT.

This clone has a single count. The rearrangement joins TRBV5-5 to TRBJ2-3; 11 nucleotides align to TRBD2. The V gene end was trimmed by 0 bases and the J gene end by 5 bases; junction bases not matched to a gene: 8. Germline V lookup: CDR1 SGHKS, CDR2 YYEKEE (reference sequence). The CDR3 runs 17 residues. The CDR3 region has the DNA TGTGCCAGCAGCTTGGTTATCCTAGCGGGAGGACAAGATACGCAGTATTTT. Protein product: CASSLVILAGGQDTQYF.

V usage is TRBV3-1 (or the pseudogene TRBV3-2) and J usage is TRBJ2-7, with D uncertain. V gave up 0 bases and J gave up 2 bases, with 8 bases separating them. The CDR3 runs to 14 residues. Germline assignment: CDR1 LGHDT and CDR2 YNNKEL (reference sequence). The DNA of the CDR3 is TGTGCCAGCAGCCAAGACCCGGGTACCTACGAGCAGTACTTC. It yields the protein CASSQDPGTYEQYF.

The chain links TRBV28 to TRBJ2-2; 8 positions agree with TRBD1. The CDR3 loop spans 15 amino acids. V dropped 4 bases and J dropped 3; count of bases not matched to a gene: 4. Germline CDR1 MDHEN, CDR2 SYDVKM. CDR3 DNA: TGTGCCAGCAGTTCCGGGACAGGAGACACCGGGGAGCTGTTTTTT. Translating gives CASSSGTGDTGELFF.

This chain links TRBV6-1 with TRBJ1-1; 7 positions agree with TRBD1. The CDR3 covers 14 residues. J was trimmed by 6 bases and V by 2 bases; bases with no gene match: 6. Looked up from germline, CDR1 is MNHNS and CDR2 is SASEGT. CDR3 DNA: TGTGCCAGCAGTGAATTAGACAGGGAGGCTGAAGCTTTCTTT. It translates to CASSELDREAEAFF.

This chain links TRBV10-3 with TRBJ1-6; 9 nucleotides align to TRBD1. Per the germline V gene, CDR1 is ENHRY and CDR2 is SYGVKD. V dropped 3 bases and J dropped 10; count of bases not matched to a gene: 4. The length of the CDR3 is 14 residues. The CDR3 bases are TGTGCCATCAGTGACGGGACAGGGTACTCACCCCTCCACTTT. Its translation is CAISDGTGYSPLHF.

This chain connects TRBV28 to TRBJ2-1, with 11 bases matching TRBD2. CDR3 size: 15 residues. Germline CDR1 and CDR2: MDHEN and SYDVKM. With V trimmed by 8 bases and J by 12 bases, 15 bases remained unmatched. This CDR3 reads CASPPSGRMEDGQFF. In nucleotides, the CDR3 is TGTGCCAGCCCCCCTAGCGGGAGGATGGAGGATGGGCAGTTCTTC.

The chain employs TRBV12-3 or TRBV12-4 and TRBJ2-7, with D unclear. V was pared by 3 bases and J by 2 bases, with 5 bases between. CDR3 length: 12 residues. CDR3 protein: CASSLAPYEQYF. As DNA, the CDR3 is TGTGCCAGCAGTTTGGCCCCCTACGAGCAGTACTTC.

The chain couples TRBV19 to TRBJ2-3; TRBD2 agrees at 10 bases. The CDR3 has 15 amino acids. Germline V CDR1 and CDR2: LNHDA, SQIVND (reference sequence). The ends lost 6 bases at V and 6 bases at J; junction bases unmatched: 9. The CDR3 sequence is CASRQAGGVADTQYF. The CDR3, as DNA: TGTGCCAGTAGGCAAGCGGGAGGGGTCGCGGATACGCAGTATTTT.